This passage covers 14 T cell receptor beta chains from one sample sequenced in a study of cytomegalovirus exposure and HLA in healthy donors. A multiplex PCR was run with 60 Vbeta primers and 13 Jbeta primers. Clones were sequenced by immunoSEQ multiplex PCR, and TCRdb holds only the in-frame ones, with some missing. The sample has about 110,000 clones, 79% seen once. The sequenced sample consisted of PBMCs. The receptors originated from a woman under 30 in good health and CMV-seropositive.

Remarks on this clone: Sequence at one end of the junction differs from germline and may be a read error. The CDR3 sequence: CSSSLARQGAAEAFF. In nucleotides, the CDR3 is TGTTCCAGCAGCTTAGCTAGACAGGGGGCAGCTGAAGCTTTCTTT. The chain recombines TRBV7-9 with TRBJ1-1; 10 nucleotides match TRBD1. The CDR3 sequence is 15 residues long. Looked up from germline, CDR1 is SEHNR and CDR2 is FQNEAQ (reference sequence).

Only one count was recorded for this clone. CDR3 sequence reads: CASSPRTGGDEKLFF. In nucleotides, the CDR3 is TGCGCCAGCAGTCCCCGGACAGGTGGGGACGAAAAACTGTTTTTT. The genes are TRBV10-1 and TRBJ1-4; 7 bases agree with TRBD1. This CDR3 region has 15 residues. After removal of 5 bases from V and 8 bases from J, the junction contained 11 bases not matched to a gene. CDR1 WNHNN and CDR2 SYGVQD come from the germline V gene (reference sequence).

This chain connects TRBV9 to TRBJ2-7; 7 bases map to TRBD2. This CDR3 region has 14 residues. The germline CDR1 and CDR2 sequences are SGDLS and YYNGEE. Losses at the gene ends were 3 bases for V and 1 base for J; bases not matched to a gene: 4. CDR3 sequence (DNA): TGTGCCAGCAGCGAGCGGGGCCTTTCCTACGAGCAGTACTTC. Translated, it gives CASSERGLSYEQYF.

The V and J genes are TRBV28 and TRBJ2-3; tentative D call: TRBD1 (5 bases). In germline, CDR1 is MDHEN, CDR2 SYDVKM. This CDR3 spans 13 amino acids. The V end was cut by 5 bases, the J end by 7 bases, with 13 bases between. The CDR3 DNA is TGTGCCAGCAGTAGTCCGGACACTTATACGCAGTATTTT. This gives the protein CASSSPDTYTQYF.

There are a few counts of this clone. This CDR3 is CASRRGTRSYEQYF. CDR3 bases: TGTGCCAGTCGCCGGGGGACTCGTTCGTACGAGCAGTACTTC. V usage is TRBV2 and J usage is TRBJ2-5; perhaps TRBD2 as D (6 bases). TRBJ2-7 explains the end of the DNA better; the J call may be wrong. The CDR3 is 14 amino acids. The V gene's germline CDR1 is SNHLY and CDR2 FYNNEI.

Only a few counts were recorded for this clone. This rearrangement joins TRBV4-1 to TRBJ1-1; weak D call: TRBD1 (5 bases). In germline, CDR1 is MGHRA, CDR2 YSYEKL. Trimming stripped 0 bases from V and 0 bases from J, with 11 bases between. This CDR3 comprises 16 residues. The CDR3 reads CASSQDRYRMNTEAFF. In DNA form, the CDR3 reads TGCGCCAGCAGCCAAGATAGGTACAGGATGAACACTGAAGCTTTCTTT.

This chain links TRBV9 with TRBJ1-3, with D unclear. Germline CDR1 reads SGDLS; CDR2 reads YYNGEE. V was trimmed by 7 bases and J by 8 bases, leaving 10 bases between them. The length of the CDR3 is 11 residues. The CDR3: CASGEADTIYF. CDR3 nucleotide sequence: TGTGCCAGCGGGGAAGCGGACACCATATATTTT. Supplemented by reference TRBV9 and TRBJ1-3, the full variable domain reads DSGVTQTPKHLITATGQRVTLRCSPRSGDLSVYWYQQSLDQGLQFLIQYYNGEERAKGNILERFSAQQFPDLHSELNLSSLELGDSALYFCASGEADTIYFGEGSWLTVV.

V is TRBV30 and J is TRBJ1-6; D unresolved. CDR1 is GTSNPN, CDR2 SVGIG, per germline (reference sequence). V dropped 6 bases and J dropped 10 bases, with 19 bases sitting between them. The length of the CDR3 is 14 residues. CDR3 nucleotide sequence: TGTGCCTGCAAAAAGTCGGGGAATGGGTCACCCCTCCACTTT. Amino acids: CACKKSGNGSPLHF.

This clone was counted once. This sequence joins TRBV7-9 and TRBJ2-7, with a possible D match to TRBD2 (5 bases). Germline V gene sequence: CDR1 SEHNR, CDR2 FQNEAQ (reference sequence). V was cut by 3 bases and J by 7 bases, with 16 bases left in between. The CDR3 extends over 14 amino acids. The CDR3 loop is CASSFEGWGKEQYF. The CDR3 bases are TGTGCCAGCAGCTTTGAGGGTTGGGGAAAGGAGCAGTACTTC.

The genes are TRBV5-6 and TRBJ1-4; 12 bases are shared with TRBD1. The ends lost 4 bases at V and 6 bases at J; junction bases unmatched: 10. This CDR3 region has 17 residues. Germline assignment: CDR1 SGHDT and CDR2 YYEEEE. CDR3 in DNA: TGTGCCAGCAGCCGTCCTCGGGACAGGGGGCGAGATGAAAAACTGTTTTTT. This translates into CASSRPRDRGRDEKLFF.

The rearrangement joins TRBV10-3 to TRBJ1-2, with D perhaps matching TRBD1 (6 bases). The length of the CDR3 is 11 residues. Per the germline V gene, CDR1 is ENHRY and CDR2 is SYGVKD. The V end was cut by 3 bases, the J end by 8 bases, with 7 bases between. The CDR3 is CAISDRGGYTF. The CDR3 DNA reads as TGTGCCATCAGTGACAGGGGAGGCTACACCTTC.

This sequence joins TRBV5-1 and TRBJ2-2; TRBD2 matches at 13 bases. Germline trimming cut 3 bases from V and 7 bases from J; bases unmatched to any gene: 6. Germline CDR1 reads SGHRS; CDR2 reads YFSETQ. The CDR3 loop spans 16 amino acids. The CDR3 loop reads CASSSTSGRAGGELFF. CDR3 in DNA: TGCGCCAGCAGCTCTACTAGCGGGAGGGCAGGCGGGGAGCTGTTTTTT.

The gene calls are TRBV10-3 and TRBJ2-1; no firm D call. This CDR3 is built from 15 residues. Per the germline V gene, CDR1 is ENHRY and CDR2 is SYGVKD. V dropped 0 bases and J dropped 5 bases, with 11 bases sitting between them. The CDR3 spells CAISESEPTNNEQFF. The CDR3 bases are TGTGCCATCAGTGAGTCCGAACCTACCAACAATGAGCAGTTCTTC.

This clone was seen a few times. The rearrangement uses TRBV7-6 and TRBJ1-2; 7 bases are shared with TRBD1. Germline V gives CDR1 SGHVS, CDR2 FNYEAQ. Trimming cost V 2 bases and J 4 bases; bases outside gene matches: 4. The CDR3 has 14 amino acids. This CDR3 reads CASSLRQGSYGYTF. Written as DNA, the CDR3 is TGTGCCAGCAGCTTACGACAGGGCTCCTATGGCTACACCTTC.